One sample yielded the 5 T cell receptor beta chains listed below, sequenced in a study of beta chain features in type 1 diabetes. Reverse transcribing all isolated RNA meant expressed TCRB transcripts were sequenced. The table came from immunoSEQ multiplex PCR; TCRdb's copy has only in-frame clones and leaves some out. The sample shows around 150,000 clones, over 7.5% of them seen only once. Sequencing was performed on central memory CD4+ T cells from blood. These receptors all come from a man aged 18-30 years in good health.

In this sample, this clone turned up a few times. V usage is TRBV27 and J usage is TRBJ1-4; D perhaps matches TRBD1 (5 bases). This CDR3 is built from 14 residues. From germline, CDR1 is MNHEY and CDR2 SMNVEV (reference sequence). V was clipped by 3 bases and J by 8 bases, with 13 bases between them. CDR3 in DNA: TGTGCCAGCAGTTTTGTCCAGGGTGGCGAAAAACTGTTTTTT. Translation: CASSFVQGGEKLFF.

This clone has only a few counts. CDR3 sequence (DNA): TGTGCCAGCAGTTATGGCGGGAACTCCTACGAGCAGTACTTC. Translating gives CASSYGGNSYEQYF. The V call is TRBV6-5, the J call TRBJ2-7, with D possibly matching TRBD2 (6 bases). The germline gives CDR1 MNHEY, CDR2 SVGAGI. This CDR3 contains 14 residues. V lost 3 bases and J lost 0, with 9 bases in between.

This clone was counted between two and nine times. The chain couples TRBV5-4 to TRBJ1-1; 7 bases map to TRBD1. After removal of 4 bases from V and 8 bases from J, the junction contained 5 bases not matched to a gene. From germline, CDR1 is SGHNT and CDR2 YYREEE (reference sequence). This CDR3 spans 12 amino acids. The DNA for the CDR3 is TGTGCCAGCAGCCGCGAGGACAGGGAAGCTTTCTTT. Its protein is CASSREDREAFF.

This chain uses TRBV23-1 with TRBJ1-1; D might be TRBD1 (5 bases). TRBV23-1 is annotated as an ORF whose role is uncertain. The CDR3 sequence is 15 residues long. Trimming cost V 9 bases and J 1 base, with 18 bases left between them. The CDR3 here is CASKTPRVPNTEAFF. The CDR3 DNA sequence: TGCGCCAGTAAAACCCCCAGGGTCCCGAACACTGAAGCTTTCTTT.

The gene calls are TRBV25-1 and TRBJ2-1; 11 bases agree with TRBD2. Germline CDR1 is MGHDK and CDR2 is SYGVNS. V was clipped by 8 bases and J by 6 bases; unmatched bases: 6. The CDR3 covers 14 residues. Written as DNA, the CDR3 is TGTGCCAGCGCCCTAGCGGGAGGTTCCAATGAGCAGTTCTTC. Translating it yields CASALAGGSNEQFF.